Below are 7 T cell receptor beta chains sequenced from a single sample in a study of shared clonotypes between healthy human individuals. Selected positively for CCR7 and CD45RO-negative, naive CD8 cells excluded terminally differentiated effector memory CD45RA+ cells. Profiling relied on immunoSEQ multiplex PCR, and the TCRdb table lists in-frame clones only, not all of them. Among hundreds of thousands of clones listed, about 91% were seen once. The sequenced sample was naive CD8+ T cells sorted from blood. All receptors derive from a man younger than 40 in good health.

The CDR3 region has the DNA TGTGCCAGCAGTGAGTTGGCCGTAGCAGGAACGCAGTATTTT. Encoded protein: CASSELAVAGTQYF. The genes are TRBV6-1 and TRBJ2-3, with D unresolved. Germline V CDR1 and CDR2: MNHNS, SASEGT. This CDR3 has 14 amino acids. Trimming removed 3 bases from V and 9 bases from J, with 16 bases in between.

The rearrangement links TRBV15 to TRBJ2-2; D might be TRBD2 (6 bases). Germline V gives CDR1 LNHNV, CDR2 YYDKDF (reference sequence). The CDR3 runs to 19 residues. Trimming left V 1 base short and J 0 bases short, with 18 bases between. The CDR3, as DNA: TGTGCCACCAGCAGAGGGGTAGGGTTTACTAGCCCGAACACCGGGGAGCTGTTTTTT. Amino acids: CATSRGVGFTSPNTGELFF. Combining the CDR3 with reference TRBV15 and TRBJ2-2 gives the whole variable domain DAMVIQNPRYQVTQFGKPVTLSCSQTLNHNVMYWYQQKSSQAPKLLFHYYDKDFNNEADTPDNFQSRRPNTSFCFLDIRSPGLGDTAMYLCATSRGVGFTSPNTGELFFGEGSRLTVL.

The chain couples TRBV12-5 to TRBJ2-5; 7 bases are a match to TRBD2. Unmatched junction bases numbered 10, after V lost 1 base and J lost 2 bases. The length of the CDR3 is 17 residues. Germline V gives CDR1 LGHNT, CDR2 FRNRAP. CDR3 sequence reads: CASGLGLQWGGQETQYF. The DNA for the CDR3 is TGTGCTAGTGGTTTGGGGTTACAGTGGGGAGGGCAAGAGACCCAGTACTTC. The full variable domain, its missing parts supplied by reference TRBV12-5 and TRBJ2-5, is DARVTQTPRHKVTEMGQEVTMRCQPILGHNTVFWYRQTMMQGLELLAYFRNRAPLDDSGMPKDRFSAEMPDATLATLKIQPSEPRDSAVYFCASGLGLQWGGQETQYFGPGTRLLVL.

The rearrangement uses TRBV13 and TRBJ2-7; TRBD1 matches at 7 bases. The junction had 11 bases not matched to a gene; V was cut back by 6 bases and J by 3 bases. The CDR3 consists of 15 residues. Germline V gives CDR1 PRHDT, CDR2 FYEKMQ (reference sequence). CDR3 amino acids: CASSQTGTAIYEQYF. The CDR3 coding sequence is TGTGCCAGCAGTCAGACCGGGACAGCAATCTACGAGCAGTACTTC.

V usage is TRBV12-1 and J usage is TRBJ1-5. TRBV12-1 is an annotated pseudogene. The CDR3 extends over 18 amino acids. CDR3 coding DNA: TGTGCCAGCAGCTTTTGGCCGCGAAAGACGAGGGCCGTCCAGCCCCAGCATTTT. Residues: CASSFWPRKTRAVQPQHF.

This chain joins TRBV2 and TRBJ2-1; D is tentatively TRBD1 or TRBD2 (5 bases each). The CDR3 loop spans 15 amino acids. Germline-derived CDR1 and CDR2 are SNHLY and FYNNEI. V was clipped by 5 bases and J by 2 bases, with 13 bases between them. CDR3 nucleotide sequence: TGTGCCAGCAGTACTAGGGACGTTACCTACAATGAGCAGTTCTTC. Translating gives CASSTRDVTYNEQFF.

V usage is TRBV12-2 and J usage is TRBJ2-7; the table calls TRBD1, which could not be checked here. TRBV12-2 is recorded as a pseudogene. The CDR3 length is 13 residues. The DNA for the CDR3 is TGTGCAAGTCGCCCCTGGACAGGAAGCGAGCAGTACTTC. Amino acid sequence: CASRPWTGSEQYF.